This T cell receptor (beta chain) was obtained from a study of blood T cell repertoires in COVID-19. Trimming shortened V by 3 bases and J by 6 bases, and 9 bases separated the two germline ends. Germline V gene sequence: CDR1 MNHNS, CDR2 SASEGT. The CDR3 covers 12 residues. Generated by immunoSEQ multiplex PCR, the TCRdb table keeps only in-frame clones and is missing some. The sample has under 250,000 clones, around 84% seen once. The clonotype comes from a young woman with acute or convalescent COVID-19. This sequence joins TRBV6-1 and TRBJ2-7; D is ambiguous. The sequenced sample was peripheral blood. Here the CDR3 DNA reads TGTGCCAGCAGTGAGACCGCAGGCGAGCAGTACTTC. As protein: CASSETAGEQYF.